The clone carrying this T cell receptor beta chain has at least ten counts. Its cognate antigen is unknown. The record originates from a study of Graves' ophthalmopathy and Graves' hyperthyroidism. Findings and caveats of the study: Blood also carried most expanded thyroid clonotypes exceeding 0.001 frequency.

From RNA, the CDR3 regions of TCR beta chains were amplified and sequenced. First-round RT-PCR employed HTBI primers, with a second-round multiplex PCR after it. In TCRdb, the multiplex PCR reads were re-called with MiXCR into one record per CDR3 protein. This table has about 740,000 distinct CDR3 sequences, approximately 40% appearing once. From fresh peripheral blood, over 9 ml in volume, the PBMCs were obtained. Germline V lookup: CDR1 MNHEY, CDR2 SVGAGI. V shed 6 bases and J shed 7 bases, with 13 bases lying between them. The CDR3 totals 12 residues. V and J are TRBV6-5 and TRBJ2-7, with no clear D. This sequence originates from an adult man with Graves' ophthalmopathy. The sequencing input was peripheral blood. The CDR3 sequence is CASRAASREQYF. DNA of the CDR3: TGTGCCAGCAGGGCGGCGTCGAGGGAGCAGTACTTC.